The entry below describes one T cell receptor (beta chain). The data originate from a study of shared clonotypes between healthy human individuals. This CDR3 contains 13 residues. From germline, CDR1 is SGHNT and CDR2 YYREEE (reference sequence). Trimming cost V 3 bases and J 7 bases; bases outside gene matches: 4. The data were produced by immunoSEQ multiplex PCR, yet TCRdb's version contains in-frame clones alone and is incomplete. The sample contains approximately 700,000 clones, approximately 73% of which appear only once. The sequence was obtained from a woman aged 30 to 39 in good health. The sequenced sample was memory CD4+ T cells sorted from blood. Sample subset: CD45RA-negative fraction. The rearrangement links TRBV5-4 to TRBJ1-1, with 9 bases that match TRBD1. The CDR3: CASSSDRGGEAFF. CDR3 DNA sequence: TGTGCCAGCAGCTCCGACAGGGGGGGTGAAGCTTTCTTT.